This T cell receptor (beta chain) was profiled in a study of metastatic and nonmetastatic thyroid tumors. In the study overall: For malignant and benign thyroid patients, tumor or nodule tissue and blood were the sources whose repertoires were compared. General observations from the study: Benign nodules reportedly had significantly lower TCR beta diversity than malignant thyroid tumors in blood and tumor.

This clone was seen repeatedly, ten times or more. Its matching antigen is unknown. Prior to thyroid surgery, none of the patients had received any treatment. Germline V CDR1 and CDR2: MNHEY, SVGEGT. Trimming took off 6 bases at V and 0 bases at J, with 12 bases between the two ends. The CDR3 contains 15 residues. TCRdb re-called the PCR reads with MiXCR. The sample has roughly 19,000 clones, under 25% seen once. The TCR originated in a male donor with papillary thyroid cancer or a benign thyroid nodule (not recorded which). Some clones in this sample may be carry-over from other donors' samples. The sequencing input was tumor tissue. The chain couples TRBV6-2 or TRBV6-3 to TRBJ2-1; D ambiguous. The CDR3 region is CASSPVVSSYNEQFF. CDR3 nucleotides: TGTGCCAGCAGCCCCGTCGTGAGCTCCTACAATGAGCAGTTCTTC.